This T cell receptor (beta chain) was sequenced for a study of CD8+ T cells in alopecia areata. On the study more broadly: Tofacitinib administration persisted for 6 to 18 months, succeeded by 6 months off drug. General study findings and limits: TCRs were shared less clearly across patients than in mice, possibly for HLA-related reasons. More clonal than normal scalp was lesional scalp, particularly alopecia totalis/universalis.

cDNA serving as the sequencing template came from extracted, reverse transcribed RNA. This table comes from immunoSEQ multiplex PCR, and its TCRdb copy is limited to in-frame clones, with some not included. The data hold some 130,000 clones, with about 49% observed a single time. A word on this clone: The antigen remains undetermined.

This CDR3 comprises 14 residues. Germline CDR1 reads LGHNA; CDR2 reads YSLEER. V was clipped by 3 bases and J by 0 bases, with 8 bases between them. Collected material from alopecia areata patients comprised lesional scalp punch biopsies and peripheral blood. This sequence joins TRBV4-3 and TRBJ2-5, with unresolved D. This material consisted of CD8+ T cells sorted from blood, taken at week 0. The sequence was collected from a human donor with alopecia areata. The DNA of the CDR3 is TGCGCCAGCAGCCAGAGAGACAACCAAGAGACCCAGTACTTC. It codes for CASSQRDNQETQYF.